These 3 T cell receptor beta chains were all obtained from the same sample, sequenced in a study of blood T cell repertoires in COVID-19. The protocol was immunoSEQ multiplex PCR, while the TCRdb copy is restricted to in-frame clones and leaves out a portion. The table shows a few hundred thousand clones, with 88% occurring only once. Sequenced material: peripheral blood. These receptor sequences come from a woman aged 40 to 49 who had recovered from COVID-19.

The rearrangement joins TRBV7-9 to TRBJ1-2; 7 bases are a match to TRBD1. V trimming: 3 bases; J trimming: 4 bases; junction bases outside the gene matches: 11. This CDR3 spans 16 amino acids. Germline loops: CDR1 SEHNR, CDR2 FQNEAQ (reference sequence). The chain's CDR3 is CASSFPKPGQIYGYTF. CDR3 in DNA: TGTGCCAGCAGCTTCCCTAAACCGGGACAGATCTATGGCTACACCTTC.

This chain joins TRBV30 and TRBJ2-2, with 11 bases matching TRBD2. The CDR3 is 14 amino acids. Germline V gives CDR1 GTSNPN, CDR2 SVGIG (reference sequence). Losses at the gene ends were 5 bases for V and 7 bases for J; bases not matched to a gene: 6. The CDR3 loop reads CAWDRGLADGELFF. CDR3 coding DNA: TGTGCCTGGGACCGGGGACTAGCGGACGGGGAGCTGTTTTTT. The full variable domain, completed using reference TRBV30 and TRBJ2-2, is SQTIHQWPATLVQPVGSPLSLECTVEGTSNPNLYWYRQAAGRGLQLLFYSVGIGQISSEVPQNLSASRPQDRQFILSSKKLLLSDSGFYLCAWDRGLADGELFFGEGSRLTVL.

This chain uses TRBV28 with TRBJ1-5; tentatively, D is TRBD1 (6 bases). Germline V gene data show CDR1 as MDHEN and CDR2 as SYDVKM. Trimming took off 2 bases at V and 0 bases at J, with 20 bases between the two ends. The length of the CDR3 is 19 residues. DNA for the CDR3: TGTGCCAGCAGTTTAGGGTACCCCCCGACAGGTCTTAGCAATCAGCCCCAGCATTTT. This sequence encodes CASSLGYPPTGLSNQPQHF.